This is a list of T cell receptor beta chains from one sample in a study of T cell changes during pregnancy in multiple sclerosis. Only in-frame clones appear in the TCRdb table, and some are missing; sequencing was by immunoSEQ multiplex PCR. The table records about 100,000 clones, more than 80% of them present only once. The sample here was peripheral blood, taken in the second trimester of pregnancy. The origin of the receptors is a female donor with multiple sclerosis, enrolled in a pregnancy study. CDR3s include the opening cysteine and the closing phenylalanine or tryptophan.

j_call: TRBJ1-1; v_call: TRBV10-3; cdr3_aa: CAISDPGQGFMNTEAFF
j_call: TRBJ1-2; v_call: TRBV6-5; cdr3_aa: CASSSPVAGYYGYTF
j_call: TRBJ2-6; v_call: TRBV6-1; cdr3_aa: CASSSQASGANVLTF
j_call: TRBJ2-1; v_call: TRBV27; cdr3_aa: CASRVAGGPNNEQFF
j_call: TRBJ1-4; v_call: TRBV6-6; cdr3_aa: CASSLRQGAREKLFF
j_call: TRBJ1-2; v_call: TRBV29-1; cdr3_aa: CSVDGPYGYTF
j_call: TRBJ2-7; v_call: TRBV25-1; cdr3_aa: CASRTDRVGEQYF
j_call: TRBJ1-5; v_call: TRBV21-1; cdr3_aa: CASSGAGQAYDSNQPQHF
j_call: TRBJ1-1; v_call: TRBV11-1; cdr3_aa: CASSPGETTEAFF
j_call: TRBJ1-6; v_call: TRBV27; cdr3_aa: CASSVQAYNSPLHF
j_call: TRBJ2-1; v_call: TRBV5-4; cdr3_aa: CASSYPGTGIHEQFF
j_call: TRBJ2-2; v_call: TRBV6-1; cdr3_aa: CASSPKTNTGELFF
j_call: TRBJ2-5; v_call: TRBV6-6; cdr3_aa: CASSTSEETQYF
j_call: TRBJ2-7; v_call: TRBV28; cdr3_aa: CASSRDRGGRSNEQYF
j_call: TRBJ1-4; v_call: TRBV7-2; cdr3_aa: CASSFAGAPNEKLFF
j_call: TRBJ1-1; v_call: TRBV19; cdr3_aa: CASRGQGLTNTEAFF
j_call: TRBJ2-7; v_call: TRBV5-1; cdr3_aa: CASSWTGSYEQYF
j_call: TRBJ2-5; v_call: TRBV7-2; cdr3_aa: CASSPPGLSVETQYF
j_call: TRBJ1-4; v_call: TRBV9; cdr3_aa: CASSVQGSNEKLFF
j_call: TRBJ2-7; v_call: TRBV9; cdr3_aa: CASSVGLAGGYEQYF
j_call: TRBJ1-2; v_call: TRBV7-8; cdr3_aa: CASSLGPAGGSGYTF
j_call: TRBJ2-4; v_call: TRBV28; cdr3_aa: CASSPQEGSLNIQYF
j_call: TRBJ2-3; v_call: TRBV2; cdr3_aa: CASMRTSGRTDTQYF
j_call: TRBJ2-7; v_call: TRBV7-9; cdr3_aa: CASSLLSSSDEQYF
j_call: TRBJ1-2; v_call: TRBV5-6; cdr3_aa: CASSLSTGTGDYGYTF
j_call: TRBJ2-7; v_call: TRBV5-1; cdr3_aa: CASSLDRASLIGEQYF
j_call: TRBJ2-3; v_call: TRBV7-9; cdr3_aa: CASSSLTFLSTDTQYF
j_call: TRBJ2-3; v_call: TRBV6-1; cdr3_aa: CASSEMGGGAAEDTQYF
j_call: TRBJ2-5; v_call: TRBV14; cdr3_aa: CASSQGKLAGGFQETQYF
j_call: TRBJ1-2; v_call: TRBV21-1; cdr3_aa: CASSKGYDGYTF
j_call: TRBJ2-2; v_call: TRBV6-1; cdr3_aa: CASSDAGPNTGELFF
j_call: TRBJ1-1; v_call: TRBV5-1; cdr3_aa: CASSTGQGGTEAFF
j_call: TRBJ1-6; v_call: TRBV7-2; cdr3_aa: CASSLGPYNSPLHF
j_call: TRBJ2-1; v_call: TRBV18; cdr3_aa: CASSFTGHQSYNEQFF
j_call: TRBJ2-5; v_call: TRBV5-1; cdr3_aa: CASSLGTSYETQYF
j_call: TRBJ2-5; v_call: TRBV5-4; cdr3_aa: CASSLDYQETQYF
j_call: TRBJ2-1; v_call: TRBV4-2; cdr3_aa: CASSPALLANEQFF
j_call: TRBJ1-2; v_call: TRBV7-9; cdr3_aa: CASSPLSGGLGYTF